Listed below are T cell receptor beta chains from one sample, sequenced in a study of post-analysis software for immune sequencing data. One entry per CDR3 protein, called by TCRdb with MiXCR from the PCR reads. This sample carries 700,000 to 900,000 distinct CDR3 sequences, about half of them seen once, and the ten largest clones take just under 5%. The sequenced material came from blood. The receptors shown here come from a girl aged 10-17 years with multiple sclerosis. The CDR3 runs from the conserved cysteine through the conserved F or W. A D gene is named only where the DNA matches it firmly. Where a row states a size, it is once, few, many or the class of an expanded clone; other rows omit it.

J: TRBJ1-1
D: -
V: TRBV27
size: -
CDR3: CATRTGVDTEAFF
DNA: TGTGCCACTCGTACGGGAGTCGACACTGAAGCTTTCTTT

J: TRBJ2-7
D: -
V: TRBV20-1
size: -
CDR3: CSAVPADIYEQYF
DNA: TGCAGTGCAGTCCCAGCTGATATATACGAGCAGTACTTC

J: TRBJ2-7
D: TRBD2
V: TRBV29-1
size: -
CDR3: CSVTSGSHEQYF
DNA: TGCAGCGTTACTAGCGGGAGCCACGAGCAGTACTTC

J: TRBJ2-7
D: TRBD1
V: TRBV4-3
size: -
CDR3: CASSPHTGTGGDEQYF
DNA: TGCGCCAGCAGCCCACACACCGGGACAGGGGGCGACGAGCAGTACTTC

J: TRBJ2-1
D: -
V: TRBV5-1
size: -
CDR3: CASSLWPNNEQFF
DNA: TGCGCCAGCAGCTTGTGGCCAAACAATGAGCAGTTCTTC

J: TRBJ2-7
D: -
V: TRBV10-3
size: -
CDR3: CAISESPFYEQYF
DNA: TGTGCCATCAGTGAGTCTCCGTTCTACGAGCAGTACTTC

J: TRBJ2-1
D: -
V: TRBV20-1
size: -
CDR3: CSADSRGVEISYNEQFF
DNA: TGCAGTGCCGACAGCAGGGGGGTCGAGATTAGTTACAATGAGCAGTTCTTC

J: TRBJ2-5
D: -
V: TRBV7-2
size: -
CDR3: CASSPLARQETQYF
DNA: TGTGCCAGCAGCCCACTCGCCCGGCAAGAGACCCAATACTTC

J: TRBJ2-3
D: -
V: TRBV7-3
size: -
CDR3: CASSKGLQTDTQYF
DNA: TGTGCCAGCAGCAAGGGACTTCAAACAGATACGCAGTATTTT

J: TRBJ2-1
D: TRBD2
V: TRBV29-1
size: few
CDR3: CSVSGGSGRWHNEQFF
DNA: TGCAGCGTTTCGGGGGGGAGCGGGAGGTGGCACAATGAGCAGTTCTTC